This TCR beta chain was sequenced during a study of blood T cell repertoires in COVID-19. Study background: Acute and convalescent COVID-19 samples came from the United States, Italy and Spain.

This CDR3 is 17 amino acids long. The V gene's germline CDR1 is LNHNV and CDR2 YYDKDF (reference sequence). V was pared by 0 bases and J by 2 bases, with 15 bases between. One Seattle source followed patients from active infection through their disease course. Per the original methods: Estimated nucleated cell counts came from reference gene primer amplification. Method: immunoSEQ multiplex PCR; TCRdb's copy keeps in-frame clones and lacks some. The DNA gave D and trimming, while V, J and clone size come from that table. The table has about 38,000 clones, about two thirds seen once; the top ten hold roughly 10%.

The sample taken for sequencing was peripheral blood. The chain employs TRBV15 and TRBJ2-3; a weak D match, TRBD1 (5 bases). The source is a man aged 65 to 79 with COVID-19, enrolled during active disease. CDR3 coding DNA: TGTGCCACCAGCAGAGATCCCTCCGGACACCTCACAGATACGCAGTATTTT. Translation: CATSRDPSGHLTDTQYF.